This T cell receptor (beta chain) was sequenced during a study of cytomegalovirus exposure and HLA in healthy donors. The wider study: A subsequent analysis stated that the 120 or so validation repertoires were run on the same platform as the roughly 670 first-cohort repertoires.

Sequenced by immunoSEQ multiplex PCR; TCRdb stores in-frame clones only, minus some. This repertoire shows 250,000 to 350,000 clones, about nine tenths found once; its top ten account for 1% to 1.5%. General observations from the study: There were under 200 TCR beta chains listed as cytomegalovirus-associated. That first-cohort TCR clusters tended to co-occur in the approximately 110 validation repertoires was found in a later analysis. Reportedly, cytomegalovirus status was diagnosed with high sensitivity and specificity.

About this clone: Its antigen is unidentified.

The CDR3 contains 17 residues. V lost 6 bases to trimming and J lost 0 bases; unmatched junction nucleotides: 11. Germline assignment: CDR1 MNHEY and CDR2 SMNVEV (reference sequence). Sequencing used PBMCs. The chain has TRBV27 and TRBJ2-5, with 9 bases that match TRBD1. The sequence came from a woman in her twenties or thirties in good health and CMV-seropositive. CDR3 sequence reads: CASSLGQGTMYQETQYF. CDR3 nucleotide sequence: TGTGCCAGCAGCCTCGGACAGGGGACAATGTACCAAGAGACCCAGTACTTC.